The TCR beta chain described here comes from a study of blood T cell repertoires in COVID-19. Background on the study: Sites across the United States, Italy and Spain contributed samples from acute and convalescent COVID-19. Nucleic acid was either cDNA or gDNA, and it came from T cells, B-cell-depleted T cells, or PBMCs.

Source study methods: Reference gene primers were amplified, and this amplification served to estimate nucleated cell counts. Assay: immunoSEQ multiplex PCR; the TCRdb copy retains only in-frame clones and omits some. V and J calls and clone size are as listed in that table; D and trimming were resolved from the DNA. Here the sample spans about 65,000 clones, more than 80% being singletons. V shed 11 bases and J shed 0 bases, with 13 bases lying between them. The CDR3 has 14 residues. Germline V lookup: CDR1 MNHEY, CDR2 SVGAGI. This TCR was sampled from a man at least 80 years old with acute or convalescent COVID-19. Sample: peripheral blood. The V and J genes are TRBV6-5 and TRBJ2-2; D is perhaps TRBD1 (6 bases). The CDR3 coding sequence is TGTGCCGCCAACAGGGCGTCGAACACCGGGGAGCTGTTTTTT. It specifies CAANRASNTGELFF.